This is a list of T cell receptor beta chains from one sample in a study of T cells in tuberculosis. Clones were sequenced by immunoSEQ multiplex PCR, and TCRdb holds only the in-frame ones, with some missing. The sample records roughly 60,000 clones, 81% being singletons. The sequenced sample was CD1b-GMM tetramer-negative cells sorted from PBMCs. The receptors come from an adult woman with latent tuberculosis. The CDR3 runs from the conserved cysteine through the conserved F or W. A D gene is named only where the DNA matches it firmly. The listing skips clone size in some rows; elsewhere it reads once, few, many or a size class.

J,V,size,D,CDR3,DNA
TRBJ2-5,TRBV5-1,few,NA,CASSFGGPGETQYF,TGCGCCAGCAGCTTCGGGGGGCCGGGAGAGACCCAGTACTTC
TRBJ2-7,TRBV6-5,NA,TRBD1,CASSSTGQPYEQYF,TGTGCCAGCAGTTCCACGGGACAGCCCTACGAGCAGTACTTC
TRBJ2-3,TRBV7-6,few,TRBD2,CASSLIAGGADTQYF,TGTGCCAGCAGCTTAATAGCGGGGGGAGCAGATACGCAGTATTTT
TRBJ2-3,TRBV28,NA,TRBD2,CASSQTRAGSTDTQYF,TGTGCCAGCAGTCAGACCCGAGCGGGGAGCACAGATACGCAGTATTTT
TRBJ2-7,TRBV7-3,NA,TRBD2,CASSLAGPNYEQYF,TGTGCCAGCAGCCTAGCGGGGCCCAACTACGAGCAGTACTTC
TRBJ2-5,TRBV2,NA,NA,CASRSRAGLETQYF,TGTGCCAGCAGGAGCAGGGCAGGCTTAGAGACCCAGTACTTC
TRBJ1-2,TRBV29-1,few,NA,CSVATRRGYGYTF,TGCAGCGTGGCGACCCGACGGGGGTATGGCTACACCTTC
TRBJ2-7,TRBV21-1,NA,NA,CASSGIHCGTGDTIYEQYF,TGTGCCAGCAGCGGGATACACTGCGGGACAGGGGATACCATATACGAGCAGTACTTC
TRBJ2-7,TRBV9,NA,TRBD2,CASSPGTSGYEQYF,TGTGCCAGCAGCCCAGGGACTAGCGGCTACGAGCAGTACTTC
TRBJ2-2,TRBV5-1,NA,TRBD1,CASKETGLTGELFF,TGCGCCAGCAAAGAGACAGGGTTGACCGGGGAGCTGTTTTTT
TRBJ2-7,TRBV14,NA,NA,CASSQGAGYSYEQYF,TGTGCCAGCAGCCAAGGGGCAGGGTACTCCTACGAGCAGTACTTC